This T cell receptor (beta chain) was found in a study of cytomegalovirus exposure and HLA in healthy donors. The PCR used 60 Vbeta and 13 Jbeta primers. The data were produced by immunoSEQ multiplex PCR, yet TCRdb's version contains in-frame clones alone and is incomplete. The sample has 45,000 to 70,000 clones, and its top ten clones hold 8% to 13%. The donors gave bone marrow, and they were healthy. Remarks on this clone: Its antigen is not identified.

Study-wide results and limits: TRBV6-2, TRBV6-3 and some other V segments were excluded as indistinguishable. CMV serostatus was the sole immune exposure data available.

The CDR3 is 15 amino acids. The chain links TRBV1 to TRBJ2-3; TRBD2, the table's D call, lacks a check against the DNA. TRBV1 is assigned pseudogene status. This sequence was found in a woman aged 50 to 60 in good health and CMV-seropositive. The source material was PBMCs. The CDR3 bases are TGCACCAGCAGCCAAACAACAGCGGAAACAGATACGCAGTATTTT. Translated: CTSSQTTAETDTQYF.